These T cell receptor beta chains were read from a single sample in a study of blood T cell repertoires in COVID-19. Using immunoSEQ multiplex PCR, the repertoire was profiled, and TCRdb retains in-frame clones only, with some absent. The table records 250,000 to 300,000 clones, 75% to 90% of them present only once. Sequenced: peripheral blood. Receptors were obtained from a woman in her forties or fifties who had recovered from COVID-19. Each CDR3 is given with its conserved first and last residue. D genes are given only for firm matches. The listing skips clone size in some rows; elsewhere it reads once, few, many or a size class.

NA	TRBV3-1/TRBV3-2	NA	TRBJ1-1	CASKQENTEAFF	TGTGCCAGCAAACAGGAGAACACTGAAGCTTTCTTT
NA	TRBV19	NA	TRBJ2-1	CASSIGGADYNEQFF	TGTGCCAGTAGTATTGGCGGGGCCGACTACAATGAGCAGTTCTTC
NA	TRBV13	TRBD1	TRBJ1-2	CASSSPGTGGYYGYTF	TGTGCCAGCAGCTCCCCCGGGACAGGGGGGTACTATGGCTACACCTTC
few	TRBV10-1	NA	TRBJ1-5	CASSDGGEGNQPQHF	TGCGCCAGCAGTGATGGCGGGGAAGGCAATCAGCCCCAGCATTTT
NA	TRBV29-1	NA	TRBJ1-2	CSVEEYGYTF	TGCAGCGTTGAGGAGTATGGCTACACCTTC
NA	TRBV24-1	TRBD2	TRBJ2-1	CATRGLAGADEQFF	TGTGCCACTAGGGGGTTAGCGGGAGCGGATGAGCAGTTCTTC
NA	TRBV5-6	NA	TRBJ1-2	CASSYQGQGNPGYTF	TGTGCCAGCAGCTACCAAGGGCAGGGAAATCCTGGCTACACCTTC
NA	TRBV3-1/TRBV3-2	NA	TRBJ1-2	CASSHVGSSNLGYTF	TGTGCCAGCAGCCACGTGGGGAGTTCCAACCTTGGCTACACCTTC
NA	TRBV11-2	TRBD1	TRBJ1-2	CASSRGQEWGYTF	TGTGCCAGCAGCCGAGGACAGGAATGGGGCTACACCTTC
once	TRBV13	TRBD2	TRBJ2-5	CASSFGIGGRETQYF	TGTGCCAGCAGCTTTGGGATCGGCGGGAGGGAGACCCAGTACTTC
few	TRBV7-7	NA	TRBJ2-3	CASSYSAADTQYF	TGTGCTAGCAGCTATTCTGCAGCAGATACGCAGTATTTT
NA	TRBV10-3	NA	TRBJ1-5	CAISTGTMNQPQHF	TGTGCCATCAGTACAGGGACCATGAATCAGCCCCAGCATTTT
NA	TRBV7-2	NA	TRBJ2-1	CASSLIGYNEQFF	TGTGCCAGCAGCTTAATCGGTTACAATGAGCAGTTCTTC
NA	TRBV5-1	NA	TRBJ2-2	CASSLDRSNTGELFF	TGCGCCAGCAGCTTGGACAGGTCGAACACCGGGGAGCTGTTTTTT
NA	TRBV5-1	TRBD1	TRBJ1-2	CASSPTGYYGYTF	TGCGCCAGCAGCCCGACAGGGTACTATGGCTACACCTTC
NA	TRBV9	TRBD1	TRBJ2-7	CASSVGQGGEQYF	TGTGCCAGCAGCGTAGGACAGGGGGGTGAGCAGTACTTC
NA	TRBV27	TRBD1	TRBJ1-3	CASSPARGSGNTIYF	TGTGCCAGCAGTCCCGCCAGGGGGTCTGGAAACACCATATATTTT
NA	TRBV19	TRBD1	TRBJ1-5	CASSPRTGASNQPQHF	TGTGCCAGTAGTCCAAGGACAGGGGCCAGCAATCAGCCCCAGCATTTT
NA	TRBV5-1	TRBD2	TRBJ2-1	CASSFSGGSPGNEQFF	TGCGCCAGCAGCTTTAGCGGGGGCAGCCCGGGCAATGAGCAGTTCTTC
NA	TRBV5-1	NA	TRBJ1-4	CASSLGTGHGGEKLFF	TGCGCCAGCAGCTTGGGAACCGGACACGGTGGGGAAAAACTGTTTTTT
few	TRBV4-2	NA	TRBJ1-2	CASSRERADYGYTF	TGTGCCAGCAGCCGAGAGAGGGCCGACTATGGCTACACCTTC
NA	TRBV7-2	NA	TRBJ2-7	CASSAMMDSGFIF	TGTGCCAGCAGCGCTATGATGGACAGCGGTTTTATTTTC
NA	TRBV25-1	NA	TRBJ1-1	CASSSSGRVNTEAFF	TGTGCCAGCAGCTCCTCCGGCAGGGTGAACACTGAAGCTTTCTTT
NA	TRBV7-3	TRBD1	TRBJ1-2	CASSRTGQGADGYTF	TGTGCCAGCAGCCGAACGGGACAGGGGGCGGATGGCTACACCTTC
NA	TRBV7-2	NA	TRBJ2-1	CASLSTGNEQFF	TGTGCCAGCCTCTCCACGGGGAATGAGCAGTTCTTC
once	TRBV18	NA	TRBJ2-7	CASSPGHPSLYEQYF	TGTGCCAGCTCACCGGGACACCCGTCTCTCTACGAGCAGTACTTC
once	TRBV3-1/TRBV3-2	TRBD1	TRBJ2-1	CASSPQGLWLNNEQFF	TGTGCCAGCAGCCCACAGGGGCTGTGGCTGAACAATGAGCAGTTCTTC
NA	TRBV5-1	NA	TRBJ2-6	CASSFGLSSGANVLTF	TGCGCCAGCAGCTTTGGACTGAGCTCTGGGGCCAACGTCCTGACTTTC
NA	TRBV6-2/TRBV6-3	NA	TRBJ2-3	CASSARTGTDTQYF	TGTGCCAGCAGTGCAAGGACTGGCACAGATACGCAGTATTTT
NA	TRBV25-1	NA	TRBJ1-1	CASSDWNTEAFF	TGTGCCAGCAGTGACTGGAACACTGAAGCTTTCTTT
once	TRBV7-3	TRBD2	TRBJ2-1	CASSLIASGGWNEQFF	TGTGCCAGCAGCTTAATTGCTAGCGGGGGGTGGAATGAGCAGTTCTTC
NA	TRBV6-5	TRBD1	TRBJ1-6	CASSFGQGGSPLHF	TGTGCCAGCAGTTTTGGACAGGGGGGTTCACCCCTCCACTTT
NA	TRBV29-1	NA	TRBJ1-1	CSVRWGDTEAFF	TGCAGCGTGCGATGGGGAGACACTGAAGCTTTCTTT
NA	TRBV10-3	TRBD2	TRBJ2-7	CAIRLAGSSYEQYF	TGTGCCATCAGACTAGCGGGGAGCTCCTACGAGCAGTACTTC
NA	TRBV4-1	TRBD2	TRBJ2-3	CASSQEADRSGHTQYF	TGCGCCAGCAGCCAAGAAGCCGATCGTAGCGGGCATACGCAGTATTTT
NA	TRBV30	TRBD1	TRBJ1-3	CAWRGQGPGNTIYF	TGTGCCTGGAGAGGACAGGGCCCTGGAAACACCATATATTTT
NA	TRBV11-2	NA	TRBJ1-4	CASSSLRDTYEKLFF	TGTGCCAGCAGCTCCCTGAGGGACACGTATGAAAAACTGTTTTTT
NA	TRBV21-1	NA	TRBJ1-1	CASSKGRGKDTEAFF	TGTGCCAGCAGCAAAGGTAGGGGCAAGGATACTGAAGCTTTCTTT
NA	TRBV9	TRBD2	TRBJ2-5	CASSNSGGRETQYF	TGTGCCAGCAGCAATAGCGGGGGTCGGGAGACCCAGTACTTC
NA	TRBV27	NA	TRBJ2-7	CASSLSYRREQYF	TGTGCCAGCAGTTTATCCTACCGCCGCGAGCAGTACTTC
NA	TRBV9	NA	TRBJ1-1	CASSVGALNTEAFF	TGTGCCAGCAGCGTAGGCGCTTTAAACACTGAAGCTTTCTTT
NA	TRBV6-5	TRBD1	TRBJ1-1	CANRDRVSNTEAFF	TGTGCCAATCGAGACAGGGTGTCGAACACTGAAGCTTTCTTT
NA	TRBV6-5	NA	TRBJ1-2	CASSFRVDYGYTF	TGTGCCAGCAGCTTCAGGGTCGACTATGGCTACACCTTC
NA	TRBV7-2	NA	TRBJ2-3	CASRFGRATSTDTQYF	TGTGCCAGCAGGTTTGGCAGGGCCACTAGCACAGATACGCAGTATTTT
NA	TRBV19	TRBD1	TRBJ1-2	CASSIGGGPGGYGYTF	TGTGCCAGTAGTATTGGAGGAGGGCCAGGGGGATATGGCTACACCTTC
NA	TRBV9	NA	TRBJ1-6	CASSSDRRNSPLHF	TGTGCCAGCAGCAGCGACAGACGGAATTCACCCCTCCACTTT
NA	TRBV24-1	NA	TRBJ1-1	CATSASTELNTEAFF	TGTGCCACCAGTGCCTCGACAGAACTAAACACTGAAGCTTTCTTT